Each of the 12 T cell receptor beta chains below was sequenced from the same sample in a study of T cell clonality in common variable immunodeficiency. The method was immunoSEQ multiplex PCR; TCRdb's version includes in-frame clones alone and lacks a portion of them. This sample has 35,000 to 50,000 clones, each found more than once. The sequencing input was peripheral blood mononuclear cells. The receptors stem from a person aged 18 to 75 in good health.

This clone was observed many times. The read finishes 3 residues shy of the CDR3 end, and the germline J gene is used to complete it. The V gene is TRBV11-3, the J gene TRBJ2-7, with a tentative D call TRBD1 (6 bases). The CDR3 runs 14 residues. Trimming cost V 4 bases and J 0 bases, with 10 bases left between them. CDR1 is SGHNT and CDR2 is YENEEA in the germline V gene. CDR3: CASSSGQNSYEQYF. The CDR3 DNA, read in part, is TGTGCCAGCAGCTCCGGACAGAACTCCTACGAG.

This clone came up many times. The read terminates 3 residues ahead of where the CDR3 ends, so the germline J gene completes it. This rearrangement joins TRBV5-1 to TRBJ2-5; 8 bases match TRBD2. CDR1 is SGHRS, CDR2 YFSETQ, per germline. The CDR3 covers 14 residues. V was clipped by 2 bases and J by 1 base; unmatched bases: 1. The CDR3 is CASSFGGAQETQYF. Incomplete CDR3 DNA: TGCGCCAGCAGCTTCGGGGGGGCCCAAGAGACC.

This clone was observed at least ten times. With the read ending 3 residues before the CDR3 end, the germline J gene is used to fill in that end. The V and J genes are TRBV10-3 and TRBJ2-1, with 10 positions matching TRBD2. V lost 2 bases, J lost 7 bases, and 2 bases stayed unmatched. CDR1 and CDR2 (germline): ENHRY, SYGVKD. CDR3 length: 14 amino acids. CDR3 protein: CAISETSGANEQFF. The part of the CDR3 DNA that was read is TGTGCCATCAGTGAGACTAGCGGGGCTAATGAG.

This clone was detected ten times or more. The CDR3 end lies 3 residues beyond the end of the read and is filled in from the germline J gene. The chain has TRBV15 and TRBJ1-2; tentative D call: TRBD1 (6 bases). Germline CDR1 is LNHNV and CDR2 is YYDKDF (reference sequence). Trimming pared 1 base from V and 4 bases from J, leaving 10 bases between. The CDR3 is 14 residues long. CDR3 bases read: TGTGCCACCAGCAGAGGGACAGAGGCCTATGGC. It translates to CATSRGTEAYG. The entire CDR3 reads CATSRGTEAYGYTF.

There are many counts of this clone. The observed sequence ends 3 residues before the CDR3 terminus, with the missing tail filled in from the germline J gene. This chain connects TRBV20-1 to TRBJ2-6, with D possibly being TRBD1 (6 bases). Germline V gene sequence: CDR1 DFQATT, CDR2 SNEGSKA (reference sequence). The CDR3 is made up of 16 amino acids. V was clipped by 3 bases and J by 0 bases, with 12 bases between them. The chain's CDR3 is CSASPGVSSGANVLTF. The covered CDR3 bases are TGCAGTGCTAGCCCAGGGGTCTCCTCTGGGGCCAACGTC.

This clone has at least ten counts. The read terminates 3 residues before the CDR3 end, so the remaining end is supplied by the germline J gene. The V and J genes are TRBV12-3 or TRBV12-4 and TRBJ1-5; tentatively, D is TRBD1 (5 bases). The CDR3 length is 14 residues. Trimming took off 6 bases at V and 0 bases at J, with 9 bases between the two ends. The sequenced part of the CDR3 DNA is TGTGCCAGCAGGGGCCAGGGTAGCAATCAGCCC. Translated: CASRGQGSNQP. The complete CDR3 reads CASRGQGSNQPQHF.

In its sample, this clone was seen many times. From the germline J gene comes the end of the CDR3, since the read stops 3 residues before it. The rearrangement links TRBV24-1 to TRBJ2-1, with 11 bases fitting TRBD2. The CDR3 is 16 amino acids. V trimming: 4 bases; J trimming: 2 bases; junction bases outside the gene matches: 3. The V gene's germline CDR1 is KGHDR and CDR2 SFDVKD. The CDR3: CATSDLSGGAYNEQFF. The sequenced CDR3 bases are TGTGCCACCAGTGACCTTAGCGGGGGGGCCTACAATGAG.

This clone was recorded at least ten times. Read coverage stops 3 residues before the CDR3 terminus; the germline J gene supplies the remainder. This rearrangement joins TRBV7-4 to TRBJ2-7; weak D call: TRBD1 (5 bases). There are 12 residues in the CDR3. The germline CDR1 and CDR2 sequences are SGHVT and SQSDAQ. Trimming removed 6 bases at V and 2 bases at J, with 8 bases between. The CDR3 loop is CASRRQPYEQYF. The part of the CDR3 DNA that was read is TGTGCCAGCAGGAGACAGCCCTACGAG.

At least ten counts were recorded for this clone. Incomplete CDR3 DNA: TGCGCCAGCAGCCACACTAGAGGTACTGAG. This codes for CASSHTRGTE. In full, the CDR3 is CASSHTRGTEQFF. The chain uses TRBV4-1 and TRBJ2-1; TRBD2 is a possible D gene (5 bases). The CDR3 extends 3 residues past the end of the read, so its final part is completed from the germline J gene. There are 13 residues in the CDR3. Trimming stripped 3 bases from V and 9 bases from J, with 12 bases between. Germline V gene sequence: CDR1 MGHRA, CDR2 YSYEKL.

In its sample, this clone was seen many times. The sequence runs out 3 residues before the end of the CDR3; the remainder is reconstructed from the germline J gene. The chain is built from TRBV11-1 and TRBJ2-1; D might be TRBD1 (6 bases). The germline CDR1 and CDR2 sequences are SGHAT and FQDESV (reference sequence). Between the trimmed V and J ends, which lost 5 bases and 7 bases, there was a span of 9 bases. The length of the CDR3 is 12 residues. The covered CDR3 bases are TGTGCCAGCAGCATAGACAGGAATGAG. Protein product: CASSIDRNE. The entire CDR3 protein is CASSIDRNEQFF.

This clone has at least ten counts. The sequenced fragment ends 3 residues before the CDR3 boundary, so the rest is inferred from the germline J gene. V gene TRBV7-9 combines with J gene TRBJ1-4, with a tentative D call TRBD1 (5 bases). Looked up from germline, CDR1 is SEHNR and CDR2 is FQNEAQ (reference sequence). Trimming removed 5 bases from V and 5 bases from J, with 15 bases in between. The CDR3 sequence is 15 residues long. The part of the CDR3 DNA that was read is TGTGCCAGCAGCCATCAGGGAAGGTGGAATGAAAAA. Protein product: CASSHQGRWNEK. The full CDR3 sequence reads CASSHQGRWNEKLFF.

This clone was seen many times. The read ends 3 residues shy of where the CDR3 ends; the end is completed using the germline J gene. The rearrangement links TRBV7-9 to TRBJ1-2; perhaps TRBD1 as D (5 bases). Germline values: CDR1 SEHNR, CDR2 FQNEAQ (reference sequence). The V gene lost 5 bases and the J gene lost 1 base, with 11 bases spanning the gap. The CDR3 is made up of 14 amino acids. The part of the CDR3 DNA that was read is TGTGCCAGCAGCGATCACAGGAGTAACTATGGC. Its protein is CASSDHRSNYG. The complete CDR3 sequence is CASSDHRSNYGYTF.